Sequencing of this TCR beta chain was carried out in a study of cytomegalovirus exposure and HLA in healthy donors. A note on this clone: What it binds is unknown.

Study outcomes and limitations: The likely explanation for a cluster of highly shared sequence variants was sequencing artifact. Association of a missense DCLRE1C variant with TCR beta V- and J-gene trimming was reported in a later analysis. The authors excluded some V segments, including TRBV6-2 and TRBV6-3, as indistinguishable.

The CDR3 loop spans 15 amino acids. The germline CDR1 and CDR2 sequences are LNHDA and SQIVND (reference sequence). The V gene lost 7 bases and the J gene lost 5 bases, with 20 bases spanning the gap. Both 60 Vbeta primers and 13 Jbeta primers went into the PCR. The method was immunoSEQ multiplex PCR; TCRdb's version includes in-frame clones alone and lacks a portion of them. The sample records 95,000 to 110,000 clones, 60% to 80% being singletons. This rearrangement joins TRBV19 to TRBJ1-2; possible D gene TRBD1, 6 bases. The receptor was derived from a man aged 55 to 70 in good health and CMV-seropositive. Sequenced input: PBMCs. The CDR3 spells CASTGSDSLKYGYTF. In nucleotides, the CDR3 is TGTGCCAGTACCGGGTCGGACAGCTTAAAGTATGGCTACACCTTC.